The 9 T cell receptor beta chains below all came from one sample that was sequenced in a study of blood T cell repertoires in COVID-19. Data came from immunoSEQ multiplex PCR; TCRdb stores just in-frame clones and leaves some out. The sample includes about 150,000 clones, just under 85% of them seen just once. Sequencing used PBMCs or T cells enriched from blood (not recorded which). The receptors here all came from a man in his fifties who had recovered from COVID-19.

The gene calls are TRBV7-2 and TRBJ2-3, with 10 bases that match TRBD1. CDR1 is SGHTA, CDR2 FQGNSA, per germline. Trimming at V came to 0 bases and at J to 8 bases, leaving 8 bases not matched to a gene. CDR3 size: 16 residues. The chain's CDR3 is CASSLARGTGVGTQYF. The CDR3 DNA reads TGTGCCAGCAGCTTAGCGCGTGGGACAGGGGTTGGTACGCAGTATTTT.

The rearrangement joins TRBV7-9 to TRBJ2-3, with TRBD2 matching 7 bases. CDR3 length: 16 amino acids. Germline V lookup: CDR1 SEHNR, CDR2 FQNEAQ (reference sequence). Trimming at V came to 1 base and at J to 0 bases, leaving 4 bases not matched to a gene. The CDR3 sequence: CASSLGLAQSTDTQYF. CDR3 DNA sequence: TGTGCCAGCAGCTTAGGACTAGCCCAAAGCACAGATACGCAGTATTTT.

The chain carries TRBV7-9 and TRBJ2-7; TRBD1 matches 7 bases. The ends lost 4 bases at V and 2 bases at J; junction bases unmatched: 2. This CDR3 spans 13 amino acids. Germline CDR1 and CDR2: SEHNR and FQNEAQ (reference sequence). The CDR3 sequence is CASSYGQAYEQYF. The CDR3, as DNA: TGTGCCAGCAGCTACGGACAGGCCTACGAGCAGTACTTC.

This chain connects TRBV5-6 to TRBJ1-1; possible D gene TRBD1, 5 bases. CDR1 SGHDT and CDR2 YYEEEE come from the germline V gene. Deletions cut 5 bases from V and 1 base from J, with 6 bases between. The CDR3 is 12 amino acids. In DNA, the CDR3 is TGTGCCAGCAGAGGACAGAACACTGAAGCTTTCTTT. It codes for CASRGQNTEAFF.

The rearrangement uses TRBV19 and TRBJ2-3, with D possibly matching TRBD2 (5 bases). The CDR3 has 17 amino acids. With 3 bases removed from V and 7 bases from J, the gap between germline ends came to 23 bases. CDR1 and CDR2 (germline): LNHDA, SQIVND (reference sequence). This CDR3 reads CASSIHVGEGHGNTQYF. The DNA for the CDR3 is TGTGCCAGTAGTATTCATGTCGGGGAAGGTCACGGGAATACGCAGTATTTT.

About this clone itself: Other DNA sequences in the sample encode the same CDR3. The chain links TRBV7-3 to TRBJ1-1; weak D call: TRBD1 (5 bases). The germline V gene has CDR1 SGHTA and CDR2 FQGTGA. V was cut by 3 bases and J by 1 base, with 6 bases left in between. This CDR3 has 13 residues. CDR3 sequence reads: CASSFTGNTEAFF. CDR3 DNA sequence: TGTGCCAGCAGCTTCACAGGGAACACTGAAGCTTTCTTT. Complete variable domain (other parts from reference TRBV7-3 and TRBJ1-1): GAGVSQTPSNKVTEKGKYVELRCDPISGHTALYWYRQSLGQGPEFLIYFQGTGAADDSGLPNDRFFAVRPEGSVSTLKIQRTERGDSAVYLCASSFTGNTEAFFGQGTRLTVV.

The chain combines TRBV5-5 with TRBJ2-1, with D tentatively TRBD2 (5 bases). CDR1 SGHKS and CDR2 YYEKEE come from the germline V gene (reference sequence). Trimming stripped 0 bases from V and 9 bases from J, with 13 bases between. This CDR3 is 14 amino acids long. The CDR3 sequence is CASSLAYWTPEQFF. CDR3 in DNA: TGTGCCAGCAGCTTGGCCTACTGGACTCCTGAGCAGTTCTTC.

The rearrangement uses TRBV7-2 and TRBJ2-1; maybe TRBD2 (6 bases). CDR1 is SGHTA, CDR2 FQGNSA, per germline. This CDR3 comprises 13 residues. The V end lost 4 bases, the J end lost 10 bases, and 14 bases lay between the germline ends. The CDR3 DNA reads as TGTGCCAGCAGCTCGCATGAGGCGGGGGAGCAGTTCTTC. Translated: CASSSHEAGEQFF.

The gene calls are TRBV21-1 and TRBJ1-3; the table gives TRBD1 as D, unverified against the DNA. TRBV21-1 is classified as a pseudogene. CDR3 size: 16 residues. Written as DNA, the CDR3 is TGTGCCAGCAGTCACAGTCCGGGACAGGGGACAGACACCATATATTTT. Encoded protein: CASSHSPGQGTDTIYF.